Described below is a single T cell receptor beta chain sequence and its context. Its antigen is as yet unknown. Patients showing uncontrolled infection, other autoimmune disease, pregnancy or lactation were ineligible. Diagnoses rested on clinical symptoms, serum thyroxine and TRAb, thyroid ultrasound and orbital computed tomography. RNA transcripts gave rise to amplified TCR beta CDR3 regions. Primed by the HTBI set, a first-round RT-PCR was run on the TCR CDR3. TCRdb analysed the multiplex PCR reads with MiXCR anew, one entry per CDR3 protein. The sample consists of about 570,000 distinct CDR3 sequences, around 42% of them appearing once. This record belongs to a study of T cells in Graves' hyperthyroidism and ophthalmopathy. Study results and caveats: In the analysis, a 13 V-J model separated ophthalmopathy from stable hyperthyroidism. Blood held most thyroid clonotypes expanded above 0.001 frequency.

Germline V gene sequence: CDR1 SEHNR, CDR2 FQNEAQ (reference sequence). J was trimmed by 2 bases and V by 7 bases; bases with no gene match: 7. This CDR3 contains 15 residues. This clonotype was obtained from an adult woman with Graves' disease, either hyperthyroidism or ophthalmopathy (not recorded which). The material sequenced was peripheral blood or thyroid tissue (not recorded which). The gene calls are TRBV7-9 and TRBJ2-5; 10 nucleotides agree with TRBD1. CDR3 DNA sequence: TGTGCCAGCACCCGAGGACAGGGGGTACAAGAGACCCAGTACTTC. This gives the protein CASTRGQGVQETQYF.